This T cell receptor (beta chain) was obtained from a study of tissue T cells after allogeneic stem cell transplantation. Whole-study results and caveats: TCR repertoires tracked anatomic similarity, regardless of disease or transplant status.

About this clone: What it recognizes is unknown. Gene names and germline refer to mouse. Sequencing ends 1 residue short of the CDR3 end; the germline J gene provides the rest.

Time point denoted: mouse harvest day 14 after allogeneic transplant. Tail vein injection delivered 10^7 T-cell-depleted bone marrow cells and 10^6 splenic CD5+ T cells. Mice had MHC-mismatched B6 into BALB/c GVHD, sampled day 7 or 14. Survey-depth TCRbeta CDR3 sequencing reported V/J genes and productive frequencies. The method was immunoSEQ multiplex PCR; TCRdb's version includes in-frame clones alone and lacks a portion of them. The sample includes thousands of clones, 36% of them seen just once. The length of the CDR3 is 14 residues. Germline V gives CDR1 NSHNY, CDR2 SYGAGN. V trimming: 7 bases; J trimming: 0 bases; junction bases outside the gene matches: 3.

The genes are TRBV13-1 and TRBJ2-7; 11 bases line up with TRBD2. The clonotype originates from a female BALB/c mouse given C57BL/6 T cells with graft-versus-host disease after an allogeneic hematopoietic cell transplant. Sequencing was done on a sample of skin. The CDR3 reads CASELGGRSYEQYF. The sequenced CDR3 bases are TGTGCCAGCGAACTGGGGGGGCGCTCCTATGAACAGTAC.